Sequencing of this T cell receptor beta chain was carried out in a study of T cell responses to AZD1222 COVID-19 vaccine (TCRdb year 2021). Some background on the complete study: AZD1222 recipients whose second dose came at about 4 weeks and those whose second dose came at about 12 weeks were combined into one group, since spike-specific TCR depth and breadth did not differ between the two schedules. A total of just over 230 trial participants underwent TCR sequencing, of whom about 210 had received two doses of AZD1222 and some 25 had received two doses of the MenACWY control vaccine. Enrollment into the trials was organized by age into subgroups of 18-55, 56-69 and 70-plus years, and those subgroups contained about 160, 30 and 59 TCR-sequenced participants, respectively.

According to the study, the label for this sample's time point signals: baseline before first vaccination. Vaccinee samples came from UK trials COV001 and COV002, including a single-blind randomized controlled phase 2/3 trial of AZD1222 (ChAdOx1 nCoV-19) in healthy adults. For TCRbeta chain sequencing, PBMC samples were collected from trial participants at day 0 and at day 28 after the second dose. The CDR3 regions of human TCRbeta chains were analyzed by immunosequencing. Processing in the source paper ran as follows. Repertoire TCRs were matched against a reference library of SARS-CoV-2-specific TCRs generated with the MIRA antigen-specificity platform. Breadth was defined as the fraction of unique TCRs that were SARS-CoV-2-associated. Depth was defined as the fraction of total T cells that were SARS-CoV-2-associated. Using the MIRA data, each spike-specific TCR was mapped to the spike region that the TCR reacts to and placed in a CD4 or CD8 class. Log10-transformed breadth and depth values were compared by one-way ANOVA with Sidak's multiple comparisons tests. TCRdb carries this immuneACCESS record with in-frame sequences only. Its versions omit some clonotypes, under half of them owing to an unresolved V gene in the studies checked, with the rest unexplained. The V and J calls and clone size are taken from that table; D and trimming were inferred from the DNA. The sample table records more than 100,000 clones; approximately 89% of these occur just once. About 4.1% of the sample is taken by the ten largest.

Notes on this clone: It has no known antigen specificity. No clone much larger than this one lies a single base away; base qualities are absent.

What the study reported, not specific to this receptor: Epitopes outside the regions mutated in the B.1.351 and B.1.1.7 variants were reportedly recognized by nearly half of the unique spike-specific TCRs. Because no samples from the day 14 peak response were available, repertoires could be characterized only after the peak T cell response. The 56-69-year group was small, and its depth increase did not reach significance, likely because of low power. Only five or six AZD1222 recipients were SARS-CoV-2 seropositive at baseline, limiting conclusions about previously exposed vaccinees. Participants were mostly white British and included more females than males, and it was suggested by the authors that clonal diversity may have been underestimated. A significant rise in spike-specific TCR breadth and depth was observed after two AZD1222 doses relative to day 0 and relative to MenACWY recipients. CD4 TCRs associated with the vaccine covered the entire spike protein, and the dominant responses were in regions 160-218 and 743-854.

From the cysteine through the phenylalanine, the CDR3 covers 15 amino acids. The DNA shown is the 45-base CDR3, in frame from base 1. Here V drops 6 bases and J drops 5 bases, and the junction holds 5 bases not matched to any gene. CDR1 MNHEY and CDR2 SVGAGI were looked up in the germline V gene. This sequence originates from an adult in good health. Sequenced here: peripheral blood, sampled on day 0 of AZD1222 vaccination. The chain is made from TRBV6-5 and TRBJ1-3, with 12 middle bases fitting TRBD1. The nucleotide sequence is TGTGCCAGCAGGCCCGGGACAGGGGGCCGAAACACCATATATTTT. It is translated as CASRPGTGGRNTIYF.